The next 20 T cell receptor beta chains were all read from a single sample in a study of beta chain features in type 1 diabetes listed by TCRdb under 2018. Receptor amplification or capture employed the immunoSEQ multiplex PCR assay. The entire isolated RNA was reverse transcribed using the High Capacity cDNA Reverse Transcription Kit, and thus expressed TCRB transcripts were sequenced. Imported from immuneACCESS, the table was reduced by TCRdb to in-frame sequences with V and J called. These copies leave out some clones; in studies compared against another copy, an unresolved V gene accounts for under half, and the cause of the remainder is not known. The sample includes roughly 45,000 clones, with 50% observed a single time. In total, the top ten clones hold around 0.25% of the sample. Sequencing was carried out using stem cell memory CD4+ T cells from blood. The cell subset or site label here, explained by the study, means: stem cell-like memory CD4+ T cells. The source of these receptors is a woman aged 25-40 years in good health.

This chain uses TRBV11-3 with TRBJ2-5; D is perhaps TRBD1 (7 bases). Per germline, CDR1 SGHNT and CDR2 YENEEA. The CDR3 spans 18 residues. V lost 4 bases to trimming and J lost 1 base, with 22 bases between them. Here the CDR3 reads CASSSGGWDSKIQETQYF. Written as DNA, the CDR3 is TGTGCCAGCAGCTCAGGGGGGTGGGACAGCAAAATCCAAGAGACCCAGTACTTC.

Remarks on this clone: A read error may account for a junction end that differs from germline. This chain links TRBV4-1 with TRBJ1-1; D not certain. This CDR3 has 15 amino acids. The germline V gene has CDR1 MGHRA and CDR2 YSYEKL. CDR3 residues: CASSQDWAVNTEAFF. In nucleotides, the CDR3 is TGTGCCAGCAGCCAAGATTGGGCAGTGAACACTGAAGCTTTCTTT.

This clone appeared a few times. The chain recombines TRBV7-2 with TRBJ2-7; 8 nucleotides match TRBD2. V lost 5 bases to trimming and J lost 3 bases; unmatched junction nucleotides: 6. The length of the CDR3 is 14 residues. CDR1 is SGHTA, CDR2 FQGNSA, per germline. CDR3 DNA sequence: TGTGCCAGCAGCCCCTACGGGAGGGACTACGAGCAGTACTTC. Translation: CASSPYGRDYEQYF.

In DNA form, the CDR3 reads TGTGCCAGCAGCTACGGACAGGATCAAGAGACCCAGTACTTC. Translation: CASSYGQDQETQYF. This rearrangement joins TRBV7-2 to TRBJ2-5; TRBD1 agrees at 7 bases. CDR1 and CDR2 (germline): SGHTA, FQGNSA. The CDR3 sequence is 14 residues long. V was pared by 4 bases and J by 2 bases, with 4 bases of the junction left unmatched.

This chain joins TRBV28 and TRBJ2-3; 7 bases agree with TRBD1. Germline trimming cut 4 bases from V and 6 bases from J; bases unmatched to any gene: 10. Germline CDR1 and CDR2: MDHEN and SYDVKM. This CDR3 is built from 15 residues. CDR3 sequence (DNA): TGTGCCAGCAGTTCGACCGGGACAGAGGCGGATACGCAGTATTTT. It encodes CASSSTGTEADTQYF.

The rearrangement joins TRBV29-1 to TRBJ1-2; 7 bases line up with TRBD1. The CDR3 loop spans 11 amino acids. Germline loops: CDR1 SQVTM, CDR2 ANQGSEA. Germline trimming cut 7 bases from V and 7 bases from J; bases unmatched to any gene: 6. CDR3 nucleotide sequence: TGCAGCGCCGGACAGGCTGGTGGCTACACCTTC. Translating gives CSAGQAGGYTF.

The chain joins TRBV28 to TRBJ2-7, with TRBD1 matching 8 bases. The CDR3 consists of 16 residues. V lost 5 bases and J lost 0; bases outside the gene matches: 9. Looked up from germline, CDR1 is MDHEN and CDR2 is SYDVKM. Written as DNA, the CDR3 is TGTGCCAGCAGTGTCCCGGGACAGGCGGGCTCCTACGAGCAGTACTTC. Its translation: CASSVPGQAGSYEQYF.

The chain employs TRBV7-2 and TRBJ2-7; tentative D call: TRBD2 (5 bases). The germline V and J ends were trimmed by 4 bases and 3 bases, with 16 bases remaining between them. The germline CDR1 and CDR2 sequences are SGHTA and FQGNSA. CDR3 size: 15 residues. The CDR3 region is CASSSLSGRIYEQYF. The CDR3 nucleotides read TGTGCCAGCAGCTCCCTATCGGGAAGGATCTACGAGCAGTACTTC.

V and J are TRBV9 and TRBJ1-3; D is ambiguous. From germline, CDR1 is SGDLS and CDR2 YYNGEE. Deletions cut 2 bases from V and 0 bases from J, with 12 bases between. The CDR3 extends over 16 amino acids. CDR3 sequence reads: CASSVYSMVSGNTIYF. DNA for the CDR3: TGTGCCAGCAGCGTCTATTCGATGGTCTCTGGAAACACCATATATTTT.

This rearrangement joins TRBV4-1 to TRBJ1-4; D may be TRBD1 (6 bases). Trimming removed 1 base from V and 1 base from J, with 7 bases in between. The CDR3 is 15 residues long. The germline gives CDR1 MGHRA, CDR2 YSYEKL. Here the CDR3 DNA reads TGCGCCAGCAGCCAAGTAGGGGGAACTAATGAAAAACTGTTTTTT. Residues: CASSQVGGTNEKLFF.

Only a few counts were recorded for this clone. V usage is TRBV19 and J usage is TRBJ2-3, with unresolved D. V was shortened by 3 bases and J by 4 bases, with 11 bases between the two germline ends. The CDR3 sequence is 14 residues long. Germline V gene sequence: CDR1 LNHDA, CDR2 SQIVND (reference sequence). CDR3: CASSIGGVPDTQYF. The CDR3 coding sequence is TGTGCCAGTAGTATTGGCGGCGTCCCAGATACGCAGTATTTT.

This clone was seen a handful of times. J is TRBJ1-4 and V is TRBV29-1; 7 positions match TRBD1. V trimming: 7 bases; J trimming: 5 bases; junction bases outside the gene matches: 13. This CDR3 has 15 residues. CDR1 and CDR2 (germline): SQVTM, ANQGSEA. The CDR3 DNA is TGCAGCGCAAGCCTCCTGGACAGGATAAATGAAAAACTGTTTTTT. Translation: CSASLLDRINEKLFF.

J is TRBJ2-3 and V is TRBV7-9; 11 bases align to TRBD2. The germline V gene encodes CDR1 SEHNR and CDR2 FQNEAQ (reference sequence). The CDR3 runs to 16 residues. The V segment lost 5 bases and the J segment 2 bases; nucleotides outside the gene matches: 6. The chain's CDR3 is CASSVGTSGLTDTQYF. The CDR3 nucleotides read TGTGCCAGCAGCGTGGGGACTAGCGGCCTCACAGATACGCAGTATTTT.

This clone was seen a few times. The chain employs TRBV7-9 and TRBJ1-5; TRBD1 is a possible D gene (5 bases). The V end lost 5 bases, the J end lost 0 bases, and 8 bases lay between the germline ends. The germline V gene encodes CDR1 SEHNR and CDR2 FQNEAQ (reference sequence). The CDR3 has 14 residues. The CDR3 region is CASSAQDSNQPQHF. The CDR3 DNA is TGTGCCAGCAGCGCACAGGATAGCAATCAGCCCCAGCATTTT.

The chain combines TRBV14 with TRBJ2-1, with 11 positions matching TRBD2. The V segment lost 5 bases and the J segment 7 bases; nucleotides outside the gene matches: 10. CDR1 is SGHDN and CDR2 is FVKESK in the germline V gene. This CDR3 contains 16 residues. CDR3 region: CASSFLAGGLLNEQFF. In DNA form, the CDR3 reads TGTGCCAGCAGCTTCCTAGCGGGAGGACTTCTAAATGAGCAGTTCTTC.

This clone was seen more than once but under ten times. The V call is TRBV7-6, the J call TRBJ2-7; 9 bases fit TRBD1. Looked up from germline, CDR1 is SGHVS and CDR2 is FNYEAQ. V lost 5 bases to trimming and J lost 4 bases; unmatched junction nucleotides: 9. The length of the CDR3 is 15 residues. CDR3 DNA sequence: TGTGCCAGCAGCCTCACGACAGGGGGGTGGTACGAGCAGTACTTC. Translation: CASSLTTGGWYEQYF.

CDR3 amino acids: CASRKGREAGREQYF. Here the CDR3 DNA reads TGTGCCAGCAGGAAGGGGCGGGAGGCCGGGAGGGAGCAGTACTTC. The chain employs TRBV6-5 and TRBJ2-7; 8 nucleotides agree with TRBD2. Trimming took 6 bases from V and 7 from J; bases not matched to a gene: 14. The CDR3 spans 15 residues. Germline V CDR1 and CDR2: MNHEY, SVGAGI.

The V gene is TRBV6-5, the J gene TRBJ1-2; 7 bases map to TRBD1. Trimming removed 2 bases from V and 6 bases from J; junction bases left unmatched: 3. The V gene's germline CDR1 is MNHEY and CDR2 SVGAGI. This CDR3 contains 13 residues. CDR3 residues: CASSYKGGDGYTF. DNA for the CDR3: TGTGCCAGCAGTTACAAAGGGGGCGATGGCTACACCTTC.

CDR3 DNA: TGCAGCGTTGCCGAGCGGGTAGGGTCCTACAATGAGCAGTTCTTC. It is translated as CSVAERVGSYNEQFF. The chain has TRBV29-1 and TRBJ2-1; D may be TRBD2 (6 bases). V lost 4 bases and J lost 1, with 14 bases in between. The germline CDR1 and CDR2 sequences are SQVTM and ANQGSEA. The CDR3 runs to 15 residues.

The CDR3 reads CASATTGASTDTQYF. The CDR3 DNA is TGCGCCAGCGCGACGACAGGAGCTAGCACAGATACGCAGTATTTT. This chain joins TRBV5-1 and TRBJ2-3, with D possibly matching TRBD1 (6 bases). CDR3 size: 15 residues. Germline V lookup: CDR1 SGHRS, CDR2 YFSETQ. V was clipped by 7 bases and J by 0 bases, with 15 bases between them.